What follows is one T cell receptor beta chain and its context. Its antigen remains unidentified. This record comes from a study of cytomegalovirus exposure and HLA in healthy donors. Study results and caveats: A missense DCLRE1C variant was associated with V- and J-gene trimming of TCR beta chains in a later analysis, and an independent cohort replicated the association. Sequencing probably produced one cluster of sequence variants that were highly shared. Immune exposure information comprised only CMV serostatus.

Among the donors, all were healthy bone marrow donors. It was with 60 Vbeta and 13 Jbeta primers that the PCR ran. Sequencing was performed with immunoSEQ multiplex PCR; in TCRdb, only in-frame clones are kept and a portion is missing. The data contain 150,000 to 200,000 clones, 60% to 80% of them singletons. V trimming: 4 bases; J trimming: 8 bases; junction bases outside the gene matches: 15. CDR1 is LGHNA, CDR2 YNFKEQ, per germline. CDR3 size: 17 residues. Sequenced sample: PBMCs. The rearrangement joins TRBV4-2 to TRBJ2-1, with 9 bases aligning to TRBD2. The TCR was taken from a man aged 50-60 years in good health and CMV-seropositive. In DNA form, the CDR3 reads TGTGCCAGCAGCCCCGGGGGGAGCGGGGGGCCCTCGGATGAGCAGTTCTTC. Amino acid sequence: CASSPGGSGGPSDEQFF.